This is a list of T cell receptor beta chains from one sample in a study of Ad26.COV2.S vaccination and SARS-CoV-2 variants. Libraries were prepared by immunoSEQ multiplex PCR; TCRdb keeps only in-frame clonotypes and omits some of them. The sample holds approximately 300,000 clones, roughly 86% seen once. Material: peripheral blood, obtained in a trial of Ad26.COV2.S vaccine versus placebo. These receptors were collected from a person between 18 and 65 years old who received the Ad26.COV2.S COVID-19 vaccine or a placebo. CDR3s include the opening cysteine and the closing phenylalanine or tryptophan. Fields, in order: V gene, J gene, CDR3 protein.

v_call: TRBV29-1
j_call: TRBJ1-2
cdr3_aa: CSVGDLNAGYGYTF

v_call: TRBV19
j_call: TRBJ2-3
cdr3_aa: CASSGRGGGGTRMHTDTQYF

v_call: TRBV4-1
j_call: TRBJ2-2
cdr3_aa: CASSQRRARELFF

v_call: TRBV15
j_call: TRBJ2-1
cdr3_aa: CATSAGLRDNEQFF

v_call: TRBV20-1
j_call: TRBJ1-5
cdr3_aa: CSASRQAQPQHF

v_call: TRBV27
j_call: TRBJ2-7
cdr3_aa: CASSLTFYYEQYF

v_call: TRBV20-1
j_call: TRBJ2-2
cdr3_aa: CSATNAGELFF

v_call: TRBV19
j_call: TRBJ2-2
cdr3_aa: CASSIRYPNTGELFF

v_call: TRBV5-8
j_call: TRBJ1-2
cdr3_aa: CASSTGQHANYGYTF

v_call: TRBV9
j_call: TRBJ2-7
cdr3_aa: CASSVRGGYEQYF

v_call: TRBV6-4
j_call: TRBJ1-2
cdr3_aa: CASRPGTGVWGYTF

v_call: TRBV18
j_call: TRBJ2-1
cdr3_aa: CASSPTGGGNNEQFF

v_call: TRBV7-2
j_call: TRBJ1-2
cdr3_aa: CASSPDYGYTF

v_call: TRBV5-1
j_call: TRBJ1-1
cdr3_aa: CASSFSGQLSGEAFF

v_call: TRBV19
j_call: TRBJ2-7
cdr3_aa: CASSRQGYSYEQYF

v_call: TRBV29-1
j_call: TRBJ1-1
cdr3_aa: CSIIQGIAEAFF

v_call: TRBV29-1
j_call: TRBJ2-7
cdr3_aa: CSVAGGDSGTRLKQYF

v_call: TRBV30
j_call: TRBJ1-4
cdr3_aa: CAWSNEKLFF

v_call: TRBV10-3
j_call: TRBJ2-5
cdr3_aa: CAIRQQGMETQYF

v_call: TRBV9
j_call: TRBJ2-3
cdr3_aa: CASSVEGGTQYF

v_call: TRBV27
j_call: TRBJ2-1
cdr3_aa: CASRRDRVKDNEQFF

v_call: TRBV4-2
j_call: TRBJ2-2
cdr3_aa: CASSQDGLATTGELFF